One TCR beta chain is described in this entry. This CDR3 comprises 11 residues. Trimming removed 1 base from V and 3 bases from J, with 2 bases in between. Germline V gives CDR1 SGHNT, CDR2 YYREEE (reference sequence). The source of the sample is a study of blood T cell dynamics during melanoma immunotherapy. Described time point: week 3, after first cycle of checkpoint inhibitor. Blood was drawn before treatment and at week 3 after checkpoint blockade. This table comes from immunoSEQ multiplex PCR, and its TCRdb copy is limited to in-frame clones, with some not included. The sample has 8,500 to 11,000 clones, 75% to 90% seen once; the top ten hold around 4%.

The chain carries TRBV5-4 and TRBJ2-7; no reliable D call. The sequence came from a human donor with melanoma. The material was blood, obtained from a patient treated with checkpoint blockade. The CDR3 loop is CASSLFYEQYF. The CDR3 DNA follows: TGTGCCAGCAGCTTGTTCTACGAGCAGTACTTC. The entire variable domain, with the rest obtained from reference TRBV5-4 and TRBJ2-7, is as follows: ETGVTQSPTHLIKTRGQQVTLRCSSQSGHNTVSWYQQALGQGPQFIFQYYREEENGRGNFPPRFSGLQFPNYSSELNVNALELDDSALYLCASSLFYEQYFGPGTRLTVT.